A selection of T cell receptor beta chains follows, all from one sample in a study of blood T cell repertoires in COVID-19. Assay used: immunoSEQ multiplex PCR; TCRdb lists only in-frame clones, some missing. The table lists about 200,000 clones, 60% to 85% of them singletons. The sequencing sample was made of peripheral blood. All receptors come from a woman aged 70-85 years with acute or convalescent COVID-19. Both conserved end residues are part of each CDR3. The D gene is left open where the match is weak. Size is omitted from some rows. Given values are once, few, many or a class for expanded clones.

-,TRBD2,TRBV7-8,TRBJ2-3,TGTGCCAGCAGCTTTGCTAGCGGGAGGAGCACAGATACGCAGTATTTT,CASSFASGRSTDTQYF
-,TRBD1,TRBV18,TRBJ1-1,TGTGCCAGCTCAGTAAACAGGGGAGGGAACACTGAAGCTTTCTTT,CASSVNRGGNTEAFF
-,-,TRBV12-3/TRBV12-4,TRBJ1-2,TGTGCCAGCAGACCTACAGGGAATGACGGCTACACCTTC,CASRPTGNDGYTF
-,TRBD2,TRBV9,TRBJ2-7,TGTGCCAGCAGCGTAGGAATAGCGGGAGTAGGGGAGCAGTACTTC,CASSVGIAGVGEQYF
once,-,TRBV2,TRBJ2-2,TGTGCCAGCAGAGTAAGCGGGCGCACCGGGGAGCTGTTTTTT,CASRVSGRTGELFF
-,TRBD1,TRBV19,TRBJ2-3,TGTGCCAGTAGTATCCCGGGACAGGGCACAGATACGCAGTATTTT,CASSIPGQGTDTQYF
-,-,TRBV6-5,TRBJ1-3,TGTGCCAGCAGTTACTCCCGCGGGCCCTCTGGAAACACCATATATTTT,CASSYSRGPSGNTIYF
-,-,TRBV21-1,TRBJ2-1,TGTGCCAAGCAGGGGCGGGAGGTCCCCGCAGGCAATGAGCAGTTCTTC,CAKQGREVPAGNEQFF
-,TRBD1,TRBV4-2,TRBJ2-2,TGTGCCAGCAGCCAACTAGGCCCGGGACAGGGGTCCACCGGGGAGCTGTTTTTT,CASSQLGPGQGSTGELFF
once,-,TRBV28,TRBJ1-2,TGTGCCAGCAGGCTTGGGACTCCGGGGGGCTACACCTTC,CASRLGTPGGYTF
-,TRBD2,TRBV7-2,TRBJ2-3,TGTGCCAGCAGCCACGCCGGACTAGCGGACCCCACAGATACGCAGTATTTT,CASSHAGLADPTDTQYF
-,TRBD1,TRBV6-5,TRBJ2-3,TGTGCCAGCAGTACCCGGACAGGGATCACAGATACGCAGTATTTT,CASSTRTGITDTQYF
few,-,TRBV19,TRBJ1-3,TGTGCCAGTACCACAACAGGGATCGACACCATATATTTT,CASTTTGIDTIYF
-,-,TRBV28,TRBJ1-5,TGTGCCAGCAGCCCCCGACAGGCCGGGGGGGATCAGCCCCAGCATTTT,CASSPRQAGGDQPQHF
-,-,TRBV10-3,TRBJ2-3,TGTGCCATCATGGGGGCTAGCGGAACTAGCACAGATACGCAGTATTTT,CAIMGASGTSTDTQYF
-,-,TRBV5-6,TRBJ2-3,TGTGCCAGCAGCGCGGGACCGTCCGAGGATACGCAGTATTTT,CASSAGPSEDTQYF
-,-,TRBV24-1,TRBJ2-3,TGTGCCACCAGTGATTCGGGAGGCACAGATACGCAGTATTTT,CATSDSGGTDTQYF
-,TRBD2,TRBV24-1,TRBJ2-2,TGTGCCACCAGTGATCCTAGCGGGAACACCGGGGAGCTGTTTTTT,CATSDPSGNTGELFF
-,-,TRBV2,TRBJ2-5,TGTGCCAGCAGTGAAGCGGCGGGTCCGGAGACCCAGTACTTC,CASSEAAGPETQYF
-,-,TRBV3-1/TRBV3-2,TRBJ1-2,TGTGCCAGCAGCCAAACCTTCACAGGGAACCATGGCTACACCTTC,CASSQTFTGNHGYTF
-,-,TRBV5-5,TRBJ2-1,TGTGCCAGCAGCTTTGGGCCTGCTGGGTCCTACAATGAGCAGTTCTTC,CASSFGPAGSYNEQFF
once,-,TRBV5-4,TRBJ2-7,TGTGCCAGCAGCTTGGCCGGGGTTTACGAGCAGTACTTC,CASSLAGVYEQYF
-,-,TRBV6-5,TRBJ1-6,TGTGCCAGCAGTTTTCGACAGGCCCGAAATTCACCCCTCCACTTT,CASSFRQARNSPLHF
-,TRBD2,TRBV5-1,TRBJ2-1,TGCGCCAGCAGCCCTATACGGCGGGAGACCTACTACAATGAGCAGTTCTTC,CASSPIRRETYYNEQFF
-,-,TRBV19,TRBJ1-1,TGTGCCAGTAGTACTATGTCAATGAACACTGAAGCTTTCTTT,CASSTMSMNTEAFF
-,-,TRBV19,TRBJ2-2,TGTGCCAGTCGGGGGTTTAATAAGAACACCGGGGAGCTGTTTTTT,CASRGFNKNTGELFF
-,TRBD1,TRBV6-1,TRBJ1-2,TGTGCCAGCAGTGAAGCGGGGACAGGGCTCGACTATGGCTACACCTTC,CASSEAGTGLDYGYTF
-,-,TRBV30,TRBJ1-4,TGTGCCTGGAAGACAGTTGCTAATGAAAAACTGTTTTTT,CAWKTVANEKLFF
-,-,TRBV28,TRBJ1-6,TGTGCCAGCAGCCGAAGGGACGGGAGCTCCTATAATTCACCCCTCCACTTT,CASSRRDGSSYNSPLHF
-,-,TRBV28,TRBJ1-2,TGTGCCAGCACGAGGGGGAACTATGGCTACACCTTC,CASTRGNYGYTF
-,-,TRBV3-1/TRBV3-2,TRBJ1-2,TGTGCCAGCAGCCAAGCCGGTAACTATGGCTACACCTTC,CASSQAGNYGYTF
-,TRBD2,TRBV19,TRBJ2-5,TGTGCCAGTAGGGGGACTAGCGGGATTAAAGAGACCCAGTACTTC,CASRGTSGIKETQYF
-,TRBD2,TRBV25-1,TRBJ2-3,TGTGCCAGCAGCCTAGCGGGGACAGATACGCAGTATTTT,CASSLAGTDTQYF
-,TRBD1,TRBV2,TRBJ2-7,TGTGCCAGCAGTGAATTGGGACAGGGGTTCGAGCAGTACTTC,CASSELGQGFEQYF
-,-,TRBV28,TRBJ2-3,TGTGCCAGCAGTTTATCGAGCACAGATACGCAGTATTTT,CASSLSSTDTQYF
-,-,TRBV14,TRBJ2-7,TGTGCCAGCAGCCCCCCAGGGAGGCGCGAGCAGTACTTC,CASSPPGRREQYF
-,TRBD2,TRBV28,TRBJ2-5,TGTGCCAGCAGTCACTTCGGGAGGAAACAAGAGACCCAGTACTTC,CASSHFGRKQETQYF
-,TRBD2,TRBV5-6,TRBJ2-7,TGTGCCAGCAGCTTGAATGGACTAGCGGACTCCTACGAGCAGTACTTC,CASSLNGLADSYEQYF
-,-,TRBV2,TRBJ2-5,TGTGCCAGCAGTGTCAACAGCCAAGAGACCCAGTACTTC,CASSVNSQETQYF
-,-,TRBV5-1,TRBJ2-7,TGCGCCAGCAGCTTGGGGGGTAGCGGAAGCCTGGGGGAGCAGTACTTC,CASSLGGSGSLGEQYF
-,-,TRBV3-1/TRBV3-2,TRBJ2-3,TGTGCCAGCACTAGCGTTAGCACAGATACGCAGTATTTT,CASTSVSTDTQYF
-,TRBD2,TRBV27,TRBJ2-2,TGTGCCAGCAGTTTAATGGGACTAGCGGGAAGAGAATCCGGGGAGCTGTTTTTT,CASSLMGLAGRESGELFF
-,TRBD2,TRBV5-5,TRBJ2-7,TGTGCCAGCAGCTTGGTGTTGCGGCTAGCGGGAGAGGGGTACGAGCAGTACTTC,CASSLVLRLAGEGYEQYF
-,-,TRBV2,TRBJ1-6,TGTGCCAGCGGGGCATCCCAGTATAATTCACCCCTCCACTTT,CASGASQYNSPLHF
-,TRBD1,TRBV18,TRBJ1-4,TGTGCCAGCTCACCCGGGACAGTCGATGAAAAACTGTTTTTT,CASSPGTVDEKLFF